This TCR beta chain was recorded in a study of beta chain features in type 1 diabetes. Study-wide points: Within patients, naive, central memory and Treg TCRB repertoires seemed more similar than within healthy donors. The study left unresolved whether HLA type influences TCRB rearrangement.

Germline CDR1 is MNHEY and CDR2 is SMNVEV (reference sequence). The CDR3 is 14 residues long. With V trimmed by 6 bases and J by 5 bases, 8 bases remained unmatched. Reverse transcription of all isolated RNA meant that expressed TCRB transcripts were sequenced. The protocol was immunoSEQ multiplex PCR, while the TCRdb copy is restricted to in-frame clones and leaves out a portion. The sample has around 300,000 clones; 9.5% to 12% are singletons. CD45RO/CCR7/CD25/CD127/CD95/CD27 staining was used to isolate CD4+ naive, central memory, regulatory and stem cell-like memory cells by sorting. Without exception, sorted populations had purity beyond 98%. For this clone: As yet, its antigen is unknown.

The J gene is TRBJ2-5, the V gene TRBV27, with 8 bases aligning to TRBD2. The TCR comes from a woman aged 25 to 39 in good health. The source material was naive CD4+ T cells from blood. CDR3: CASSRLSGTETQYF. The CDR3 coding sequence is TGTGCCAGCAGCCGCCTTAGCGGGACCGAGACCCAGTACTTC.